This record covers a single T cell receptor (beta chain). The data were obtained in a study of lymphopenia after photon versus proton radiotherapy. The CDR3 is made up of 15 amino acids. Germline assignment: CDR1 MGHRA and CDR2 YSYEKL. J was trimmed by 4 bases and V by 1 base; bases with no gene match: 1. Repertoires were generated with immunoSEQ multiplex PCR, while TCRdb's copy carries only in-frame clones and drops some. Counted here are 65,000 to 75,000 clones, 87% occurring once; the ten biggest clones make up 11%. The receptor was isolated from a man aged 80 or over with esophageal cancer. The sample was peripheral blood, taken from a patient treated with proton-based radiotherapy. The genes are TRBV4-1 and TRBJ1-5; 10 bases map to TRBD1. The CDR3 sequence is CASSQGDRGNQPQHF. As DNA, the CDR3 is TGCGCCAGCAGCCAAGGGGACAGGGGTAATCAGCCCCAGCATTTT.